The next 30 T cell receptor beta chains were all read from a single sample in a study of shared clonotypes between healthy human individuals. Some clones are missing from TCRdb's copy, which holds only in-frame ones; the method was immunoSEQ multiplex PCR. The sample shows some 1.5 million clones, 95% to 99% of them seen only once. The source material was naive CD4+ T cells sorted from blood. Indicated subset: CD45RA+ positively selected. Every receptor here comes from a man aged 25 to 40 in good health.

The chain employs TRBV18 and TRBJ2-1, with TRBD2 identical over 9 bases. Germline loops: CDR1 KGHSH, CDR2 LQKENI. The CDR3 has 15 amino acids. J lost 5 bases, V lost 5 bases, and 7 bases had no gene match. For the CDR3, the DNA is TGTGCCAGCTCATCGTCTGCGGGAGGGCACAATGAGCAGTTCTTC. It codes for CASSSSAGGHNEQFF.

This chain connects TRBV13 to TRBJ2-1; 14 bases fit TRBD2. The CDR3 totals 19 residues. Germline CDR1 and CDR2: PRHDT and FYEKMQ (reference sequence). The ends lost 8 bases at V and 4 bases at J; junction bases unmatched: 16. CDR3 protein: CASATGGLAGDLPYNEQFF. CDR3 bases: TGTGCCAGCGCCACGGGGGGACTAGCGGGAGATTTGCCTTACAATGAGCAGTTCTTC. The full variable domain, with the rest looked up from reference TRBV13 and TRBJ2-1, is AAGVIQSPRHLIKEKRETATLKCYPIPRHDTVYWYQQGPGQDPQFLISFYEKMQSDKGSIPDRFSAQQFSDYHSELNMSSLELGDSALYFCASATGGLAGDLPYNEQFFGPGTRLTVL.

In its sample, this clone was seen once. The V and J genes are TRBV29-1 and TRBJ2-3; TRBD2 aligns across 11 bases. The CDR3 runs 13 residues. J gave up 6 bases and V 5 bases, and 4 bases lay outside the gene matches. CDR1 SQVTM and CDR2 ANQGSEA come from the germline V gene. Here the CDR3 reads CSVRPSGRDTQYF. The CDR3 region has the DNA TGCAGCGTTCGGCCTAGCGGGAGGGATACGCAGTATTTT.

V is TRBV28 and J is TRBJ2-1; D unclear. The CDR3 totals 13 residues. Germline CDR1 and CDR2: MDHEN and SYDVKM. V was clipped by 6 bases and J by 13 bases, with 19 bases between them. CDR3 sequence (DNA): TGTGCCAGCAGGACCCCCGCTTCCAGACATCAGTTCTTC. Residues: CASRTPASRHQFF.

J is TRBJ2-7 and V is TRBV5-6; D ambiguous. CDR1 SGHDT and CDR2 YYEEEE come from the germline V gene. The CDR3 has 14 amino acids. V lost 1 base, J lost 0 bases, and 8 bases lay in between. The CDR3 DNA is TGTGCCAGCAGCTTGAGGGCCACCTCCTACGAGCAGTACTTC. Its protein is CASSLRATSYEQYF.

V is TRBV4-2 and J is TRBJ1-1; D is unresolved. The CDR3 length is 13 residues. V lost 2 bases and J lost 8, with 12 bases in between. Per the germline V gene, CDR1 is LGHNA and CDR2 is YNFKEQ. The CDR3 protein is CASSQPGHAEAFF. The CDR3 nucleotides read TGTGCCAGCAGCCAACCAGGTCACGCGGAAGCTTTCTTT.

The gene calls are TRBV7-3 and TRBJ2-6; D is unresolved. The CDR3 extends over 15 amino acids. The V gene lost 2 bases and the J gene lost 2 bases, with 7 bases spanning the gap. Germline lookup yields CDR1 SGHTA and CDR2 FQGTGA. The DNA of the CDR3 is TGTGCCAGCAGCTTACCTGGGGCTGGGGCCAACGTCCTGACTTTC. Protein sequence: CASSLPGAGANVLTF. Supplemented by reference TRBV7-3 and TRBJ2-6, the full variable domain reads GAGVSQTPSNKVTEKGKYVELRCDPISGHTALYWYRQSLGQGPEFLIYFQGTGAADDSGLPNDRFFAVRPEGSVSTLKIQRTERGDSAVYLCASSLPGAGANVLTFGAGSRLTVL.

The chain is built from TRBV7-9 and TRBJ2-4; D tentatively reads TRBD1 or TRBD2 (5 bases each). CDR3 length: 15 residues. The V gene lost 0 bases and the J gene lost 3 bases, with 9 bases spanning the gap. Germline V lookup: CDR1 SEHNR, CDR2 FQNEAQ (reference sequence). CDR3 protein: CASSLALGRKNIQYF. CDR3 bases: TGTGCCAGCAGCTTAGCGCTGGGACGCAAAAACATTCAGTACTTC.

About this clone: At one end the junction does not follow the germline gene, possibly because of a read error. The chain is built from TRBV5-5 and TRBJ1-5, with D possibly matching TRBD1 (5 bases). CDR1 and CDR2 from the germline V gene are SGHKS and YYEKEE (reference sequence). The CDR3 spans 15 residues. CDR3 sequence reads: CAGSSDWTNNQPQHF. CDR3 DNA sequence: TGTGCCGGCAGCTCAGACTGGACAAACAATCAGCCCCAGCATTTT.

For this clone: At one end, the junction sequence differs from germline, possibly due to a read error. This chain connects TRBV11-2 to TRBJ1-2, with 7 nucleotides matching TRBD1. This CDR3 comprises 14 residues. From germline, CDR1 is SGHAT and CDR2 FQNNGV. In DNA, the CDR3 is TGTGCCAGCAGGCGCCCGGGACAGCGATCGGACAACGCCTTC. It encodes CASRRPGQRSDNAF.

This clone was counted once. This sequence joins TRBV5-1 and TRBJ2-2, with 7 bases that match TRBD1. CDR1 and CDR2 (germline): SGHRS, YFSETQ. V lost 0 bases to trimming and J lost 1 base; unmatched junction nucleotides: 6. This CDR3 is built from 17 residues. Here the CDR3 reads CASSLGGRTGNTGELFF. In DNA, the CDR3 is TGCGCCAGCAGCTTGGGGGGCAGGACAGGGAACACCGGGGAGCTGTTTTTT.

CDR3 DNA sequence: TGTGCCAGCGGGTTATCAGGGTTTTACAATGAGCAGTTCTTC. Protein: CASGLSGFYNEQFF. The rearrangement uses TRBV27 and TRBJ2-1; weak D call: TRBD1 (5 bases). The CDR3 covers 14 residues. Trimming removed 8 bases at V and 4 bases at J, with 15 bases between. Germline CDR1 and CDR2: MNHEY and SMNVEV (reference sequence).

The gene calls are TRBV20-1 and TRBJ2-7; tentative D call: TRBD2 (7 bases). The CDR3 is 10 residues long. Trimming cost V 3 bases and J 12 bases, with 12 bases left between them. Germline V gene lookup returns CDR1 DFQATT and CDR2 SNEGSKA (reference sequence). DNA for the CDR3: TGCAGTGCTAGTAGGGGGGGTACGTACTTC. Translated, it gives CSASRGGTYF.

The DNA for the CDR3 is TGTGCCAGTAGTATTGCGACAGGGGGAAGACGGAACTATGGCTACACCTTC. This encodes CASSIATGGRRNYGYTF. V is TRBV19 and J is TRBJ1-2, with TRBD1 matching over 9 bases. The CDR3 extends over 17 amino acids. In germline, CDR1 is LNHDA, CDR2 SQIVND (reference sequence). Trimming cost V 3 bases and J 2 bases; bases outside gene matches: 10. Drawing the rest from reference TRBV19 and TRBJ1-2, the complete variable domain is DGGITQSPKYLFRKEGQNVTLSCEQNLNHDAMYWYRQDPGQGLRLIYYSQIVNDFQKGDIAEGYSVSREKKESFPLTVTSAQKNPTAFYLCASSIATGGRRNYGYTFGSGTRLTVV.

The chain recombines TRBV15 with TRBJ1-1; D gene uncertain. V lost 1 base and J lost 0, with 6 bases in between. Germline V lookup: CDR1 LNHNV, CDR2 YYDKDF (reference sequence). This CDR3 region has 14 residues. The CDR3 sequence: CATSRAVVNTEAFF. The CDR3 DNA reads as TGTGCCACCAGCAGAGCGGTTGTGAACACTGAAGCTTTCTTT.

The count of this clone is one. V gene TRBV28 combines with J gene TRBJ1-2; D possibly corresponds to TRBD1 (6 bases). Trimming took off 11 bases at V and 8 bases at J, with 21 bases between the two ends. The CDR3 consists of 13 residues. The germline gives CDR1 MDHEN, CDR2 SYDVKM. CDR3 bases: TGTGCCTATGGGAGGGGGGGACAAGTGGGCTACACCTTC. Protein sequence: CAYGRGGQVGYTF.

J is TRBJ1-1 and V is TRBV6-4, with a weak D call TRBD1 (6 bases). Trimming took 3 bases from V and 5 from J, leaving 13 bases between them. This CDR3 comprises 14 residues. The germline V gene has CDR1 MRHNA and CDR2 SNTAGT. The DNA of the CDR3 is TGTGCCAGCAGTGAATCGGGGGCGGGTACTGAAGCTTTCTTT. Translated, it gives CASSESGAGTEAFF.

This rearrangement joins TRBV18 to TRBJ2-5; 7 nucleotides line up with TRBD2. J was trimmed by 1 base and V by 2 bases; bases with no gene match: 7. Germline V gives CDR1 KGHSH, CDR2 LQKENI. This CDR3 has 16 residues. The CDR3 bases are TGTGCCAGCTCACCAAAGGCGGGAGCTACCCAAGAGACCCAGTACTTC. As protein: CASSPKAGATQETQYF.

The chain recombines TRBV6-5 with TRBJ2-1, with TRBD1 matching over 7 bases. The CDR3 contains 15 residues. Trimming cost V 9 bases and J 6 bases; bases outside gene matches: 14. Germline V gene lookup returns CDR1 MNHEY and CDR2 SVGAGI. In DNA form, the CDR3 reads TGTGCCAGTGCTCAGGGGGTCAGTCAGGTCAATGAGCAGTTCTTC. Protein: CASAQGVSQVNEQFF.

In its sample, this clone was seen once. The J gene is TRBJ1-1, the V gene TRBV27, with D maybe TRBD1 (6 bases). The CDR3 covers 15 residues. Trimming cost V 4 bases and J 5 bases, with 17 bases left between them. Germline assignment: CDR1 MNHEY and CDR2 SMNVEV (reference sequence). For the CDR3, the DNA is TGTGCCAGCAGTTCCCCGGGCAGGGGAGAAACTGAAGCTTTCTTT. Amino acids: CASSSPGRGETEAFF.

CDR3 loop: CASSLTGASYEQYF. In DNA, the CDR3 is TGTGCCAGCAGTTTGACGGGGGCCAGCTACGAGCAGTACTTC. The V gene is TRBV27, the J gene TRBJ2-7, with D possibly being TRBD1 or TRBD2 (6 bases each). Germline lookup yields CDR1 MNHEY and CDR2 SMNVEV (reference sequence). The CDR3 runs to 14 residues. The germline V and J ends were trimmed by 3 bases and 3 bases, with 12 bases remaining between them.

The CDR3 nucleotides read TGTGCCTGGAGAACGAATTTTAGCGGGAGGGTCATCTACAATGAGCAGTTCTTC. It translates to CAWRTNFSGRVIYNEQFF. The chain links TRBV30 to TRBJ2-1; 11 bases agree with TRBD2. Germline CDR1 is GTSNPN and CDR2 is SVGIG (reference sequence). CDR3 length equals 18 residues. V shed 3 bases, J shed 3 bases, and the junction held 13 bases outside the gene matches.

The chain employs TRBV5-1 and TRBJ1-2, with TRBD1 identical over 9 bases. This CDR3 comprises 15 residues. In germline, CDR1 is SGHRS, CDR2 YFSETQ. Germline trimming cut 4 bases from V and 4 bases from J; bases unmatched to any gene: 8. The CDR3 loop reads CASSRDRADGYGYTF. The CDR3 DNA follows: TGCGCCAGCAGCAGGGACAGGGCCGACGGCTATGGCTACACCTTC.

This clone has a single count. The chain has TRBV10-3 and TRBJ2-2; 9 bases match TRBD2. The V and J ends lost 6 bases and 1 base, in that order; junction bases with no gene match: 3. From germline, CDR1 is ENHRY and CDR2 SYGVKD. This CDR3 contains 15 residues. CDR3 residues: CAISRTSENTGELFF. The CDR3 DNA reads as TGTGCCATCAGCCGGACTAGCGAGAACACCGGGGAGCTGTTTTTT.

The chain combines TRBV12-5 with TRBJ2-3, with a tentative D call TRBD2 (5 bases). Trimming removed 0 bases at V and 2 bases at J, with 9 bases between. Germline V gene lookup returns CDR1 LGHNT and CDR2 FRNRAP. The CDR3 totals 15 residues. CDR3 nucleotides: TGTGCTAGTGGTTTGGTATTGGGAGACACAGATACGCAGTATTTT. Translated, it gives CASGLVLGDTDTQYF.

This chain links TRBV5-4 with TRBJ2-7, with 7 bases identical to TRBD1. CDR1 is SGHNT and CDR2 is YYREEE in the germline V gene (reference sequence). V dropped 4 bases and J dropped 2; count of bases not matched to a gene: 6. This CDR3 contains 14 residues. In DNA form, the CDR3 reads TGTGCCAGCAGCGTCACAGGGGCGGCCTACGAGCAGTACTTC. Translating it yields CASSVTGAAYEQYF.

The chain recombines TRBV6-5 with TRBJ1-1, with TRBD1 matching over 7 bases. Germline V gene sequence: CDR1 MNHEY, CDR2 SVGAGI. Unmatched junction bases numbered 11, after V lost 5 bases and J lost 11 bases. This CDR3 contains 13 residues. Here the CDR3 DNA reads TGTGCCAGCAGTGGACGACAGGGTCGGGGGGCTTTCTTT. This encodes CASSGRQGRGAFF.

The chain carries TRBV19 and TRBJ2-7; 8 bases line up with TRBD1. Germline CDR1 and CDR2: LNHDA and SQIVND (reference sequence). The CDR3 spans 13 residues. V lost 8 bases, J lost 0 bases, and 3 bases stayed unmatched. The CDR3 nucleotides read TGTGCCAGTTCTACAGGGGGCTCCTACGAGCAGTACTTC. It specifies CASSTGGSYEQYF.

This chain connects TRBV6-5 to TRBJ1-5; no reliable D call. V was cut by 4 bases and J by 4 bases, with 17 bases left in between. Germline CDR1 and CDR2: MNHEY and SVGAGI. This CDR3 is 16 amino acids long. The CDR3: CASSFFYKGGNQPQHF. DNA of the CDR3: TGTGCCAGCAGTTTTTTCTACAAGGGAGGGAATCAGCCCCAGCATTTT.

This chain uses TRBV18 with TRBJ2-6; D call uncertain. The CDR3 covers 12 residues. Germline CDR1 is KGHSH and CDR2 is LQKENI. The V end was cut by 6 bases, the J end by 4 bases, with 4 bases between. The CDR3 is CASSLGANVLTF. CDR3 DNA: TGTGCCAGCTCGTTAGGGGCCAACGTCCTGACTTTC.